The present entry profiles one T cell receptor beta chain with its context. Its antigen is not yet known. Base qualities are not recorded, but no much larger clone differs from it by a single base. The germline V and J ends show losses of 5 bases and 0 bases respectively, and no gene match explains 8 bases of the junction. CDR1 is given as LNHDA and CDR2 as SQIVND, both from the germline V gene (reference sequence). Its CDR3 holds 16 amino acids, cysteine through phenylalanine. Only CDR3 DNA remains: 48 bases, in frame from the first base. This sample is part of a study of memory CD8 T cells in hepatitis C reinfection (TCRdb year 2017). For the wider study: Among the donors, a few cleared two back-to-back HCV infections on their own, whereas two got rid of a primary infection but ended up chronically infected after reinfection. A case counted as HCV reinfection when an HCV RNA test came back positive after two negative tests taken at least 60 days apart. Late or post reinfection samples were collected 12 to 24 weeks after reinfection was detected. In four to six donors, the study followed the TCR beta repertoire of virus-specific CD8 T cells over time through an HCV reinfection episode. Between the late 2000s and the early 2010s, 4 to 6 reinfection cases that had stored pre-reinfection samples were identified. In the reinfection study, participants who had previously resolved an HCV infection were followed up every 3 months. Beyond this particular receptor, the publication reports: Because the study included only four to six donors, definitive conclusions about public clonotypes linked to secondary clearance could not be reached.

Library method: the immunoSEQ multiplex PCR assay. Genomic DNA was extracted from the sorted cells, and Adaptive Biotechnologies' automated high-throughput method was used to sequence the TCR beta V, D and J regions. A two-step, bias-controlled multiplex PCR was used to amplify the CDR3 regions. An Illumina instrument was used to sequence the amplified TCR beta libraries. On the authors' methods: The demultiplexed reads were processed to cut down on amplification and sequencing bias, and the IMGT database was used to assign CDR3 sequences to gene families. Repertoire data were analyzed with ImmunoSEQ software version 2.0. Clonotype lists were filtered to remove out-of-frame sequences and sequences containing stop codons in the CDR3. Clonotypes with a frequency below 0.01% were excluded because such clonotypes corresponded to less than one cell. Richness was calculated by dividing observed richness by input cell number, and evenness was calculated by dividing Shannon entropy by log observed richness. Simpson diversity and Morisita-Horn overlap indices were used to quantify repertoire diversity and similarity between time points. Clonotypes were grouped as dominant (>1%), sub-dominant (0.5-0.99%), low abundance (0.1-0.49%) or lowest abundance (<0.1%). For the germline index, total nucleotide additions were subtracted from total CDR3 length, and that difference was then divided by total CDR3 length. The table was pulled from immuneACCESS by TCRdb, which kept in-frame rearrangements only. Such tables lose some clones; where checked, under half of the loss comes from unresolved V genes, and the rest has no known cause. The DNA gave D and trimming, while V, J and clone size come from that table. This sample has around 45,000 clones in its table, and roughly 89% of those were observed once. The ten largest clonotypes hold under 0.9% of the sample.

The meaning of the sample's time point label: late/post reinfection, 12 to 24 weeks after detection. Sorted cells were sequenced directly ex vivo, without in vitro expansion prior to TCR sequencing. The donors were people who inject drugs and were enrolled in Canada's Montreal Acute Hepatitis C Cohort Study (HEPCO). As controls, total naive CD8 T cells, sorted as viable CD3+ CD8+ CD45RO-, were obtained from a couple of donors at each of the three reinfection time points. Before sorting, cryopreserved peripheral blood mononuclear cells were thawed and used as the source for purifying CD8 T cells. Negative selection with the MACS CD8+ T cell Isolation Kit was used to enrich CD8 T cells. Cells were sorted on a BD FACSAria II sorter using FACSDiva software, and FlowJo was used for data analysis.

The sequence came from a young man with hepatitis C virus infection. Sequenced sample: naive CD8+ T cells sorted from blood. The meaning of the sample's cell subset or site label: total naive CD8+CD45RO- T cells. The V and J genes are TRBV19 and TRBJ1-1, and TRBD1 matches 8 of the central bases. In nucleotides, the sequence is TGTGCCAGTAGTCTCGGACAGGGAACTATGAACACTGAAGCTTTCTTT. This translates into CASSLGQGTMNTEAFF.